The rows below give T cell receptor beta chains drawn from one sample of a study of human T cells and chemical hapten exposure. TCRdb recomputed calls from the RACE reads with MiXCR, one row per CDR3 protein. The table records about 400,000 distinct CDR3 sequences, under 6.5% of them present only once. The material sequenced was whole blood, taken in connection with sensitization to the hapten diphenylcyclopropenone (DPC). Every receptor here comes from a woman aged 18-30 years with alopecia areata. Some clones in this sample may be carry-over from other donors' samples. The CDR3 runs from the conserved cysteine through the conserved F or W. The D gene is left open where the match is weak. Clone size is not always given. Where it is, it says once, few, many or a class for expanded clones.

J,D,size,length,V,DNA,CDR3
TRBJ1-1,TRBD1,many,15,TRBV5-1,TGCGCCAGCAGCTTCAAGGGGGCAGGGAACACTGAAGCTTTCTTT,CASSFKGAGNTEAFF
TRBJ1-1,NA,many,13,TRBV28,TGTGCCAGCAGCGGGACGGGCTCTCTCGAAGCTTTCTTT,CASSGTGSLEAFF
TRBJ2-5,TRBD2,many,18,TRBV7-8,TGTGCCAGCAGCTTCACTTTTGACCACCCGGGACTAGAGGAGACCCAGTACTTC,CASSFTFDHPGLEETQYF
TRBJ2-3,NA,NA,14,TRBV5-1,TGCGCCAGCAGCCTGGAGGGGGGTCCAGATACGCAGTATTTT,CASSLEGGPDTQYF
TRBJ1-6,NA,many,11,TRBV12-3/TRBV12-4,TGTGCCAGCAGTTCGAATTCACCCCTCCACTTT,CASSSNSPLHF
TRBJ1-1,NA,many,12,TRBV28,TGTGCCAGCAAGACAGACCACACTGAAGCTTTCTTT,CASKTDHTEAFF
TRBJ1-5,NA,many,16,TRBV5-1,TGCGCCAGCAGCTTGGATGGTACAGGGAGCAATCAGCCCCAGCATTTT,CASSLDGTGSNQPQHF
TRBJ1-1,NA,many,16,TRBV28,TGTGCCAGCAGTTTCGGGCAGGGGCGCCCGAACACTGAAGCTTTCTTT,CASSFGQGRPNTEAFF
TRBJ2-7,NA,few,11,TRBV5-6,TGTGCCAGCAGCGGAAATTATGGGCAGTACTTC,CASSGNYGQYF
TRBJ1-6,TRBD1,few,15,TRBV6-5,TGTGCCAGCAGTCCGAACAGGGGTAGAAATTCACCCCTCCACTTT,CASSPNRGRNSPLHF
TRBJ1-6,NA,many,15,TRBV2,TGTGCCAGCAGTGGGGCTAGCTCCTATAATTCACCCCTCCACTTT,CASSGASSYNSPLHF
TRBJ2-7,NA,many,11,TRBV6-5,TGTGCCAGCAGTACTCAGGGGCAGCAGTACTTC,CASSTQGQQYF
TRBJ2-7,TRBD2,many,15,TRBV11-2,TGTGCCACGCGGCTAGCGGGGGGGCCCACCTACGAGCAGTACTTC,CATRLAGGPTYEQYF
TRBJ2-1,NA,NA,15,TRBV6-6,TGTGCCAGCACCCTTTATACACGGGCTGGGAATGAGCAGTTCTTC,CASTLYTRAGNEQFF
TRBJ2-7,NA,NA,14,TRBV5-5,TGTGCCAGCAGCCCTACCTGGACTTCCTACGAGCAGTACTTC,CASSPTWTSYEQYF
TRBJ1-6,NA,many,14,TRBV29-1,TGCAGCGTTGCCCTGGGACCGATTAATTCACCCCTCCACTTT,CSVALGPINSPLHF
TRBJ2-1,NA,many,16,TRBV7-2,TGTGCCAGCAGCTTAGATAGTACAGGAGTCTACAATGAGCAGTTCTTC,CASSLDSTGVYNEQFF
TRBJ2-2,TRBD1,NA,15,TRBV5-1,TGCGCCACCTTACCCGGGACAGGTTACACCGGGGAGCTGTTTTTT,CATLPGTGYTGELFF
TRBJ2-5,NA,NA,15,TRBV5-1,TGCGCCAGCAGCTTGGAGGCAGGGGTTGAGGAGACCCAGTACTTC,CASSLEAGVEETQYF
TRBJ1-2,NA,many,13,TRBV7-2,TGTGCCAGCAGCTTAAACAGGGTCGTTGGCTACACCTTC,CASSLNRVVGYTF
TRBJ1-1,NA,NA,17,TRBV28,TGTGCCAGCAGCCTCTCCGGGGGAACAGGGAAGGGAGACGAAGCTTTCTTT,CASSLSGGTGKGDEAFF
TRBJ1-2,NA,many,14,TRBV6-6,TGTGCCAGCAGTTCTACGACAGGAGACTATGGCTACACCTTC,CASSSTTGDYGYTF
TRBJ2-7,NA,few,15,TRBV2,TGTGCCAGCAGTGTAGGGACACTGGACATCTACGAGCAGTACTTC,CASSVGTLDIYEQYF
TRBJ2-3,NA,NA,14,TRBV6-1,TGTGCCAGCAGTCGACTCCCTAGCACAGATACGCAGTATTTT,CASSRLPSTDTQYF
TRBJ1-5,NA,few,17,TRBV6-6,TGTGCCAGCAGTTACAATCAAGGGGGAGGCAGCAATCAGCCCCAGCATTTT,CASSYNQGGGSNQPQHF
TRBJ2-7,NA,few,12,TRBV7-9,TGTGCCAGCAGCCCGTCTGGAGGAGGGCAGTACTTC,CASSPSGGGQYF
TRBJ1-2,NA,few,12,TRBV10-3,TGTGCCATCAGCGGGGGCGTCCATGGCTACACCTTC,CAISGGVHGYTF
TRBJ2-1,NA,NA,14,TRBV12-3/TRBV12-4,TGTGCCAGCAGACGGGGTGGGGGTAACGATGAGCAGTTCTTC,CASRRGGGNDEQFF
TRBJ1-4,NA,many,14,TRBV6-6,TGTGCCAGCAGTTACTTCGACCTAAATGAAAAACTGTTTTTT,CASSYFDLNEKLFF
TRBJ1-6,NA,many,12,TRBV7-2,TGTGCCAGCAGCCCAAGCGGTTCACCCCTCCACTTT,CASSPSGSPLHF
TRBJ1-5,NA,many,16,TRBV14,TGTGCCAGCCGGGCGGTCATAGCAATCAGCCCGCAGCCCCAGCATTTT,CASRAVIAISPQPQHF